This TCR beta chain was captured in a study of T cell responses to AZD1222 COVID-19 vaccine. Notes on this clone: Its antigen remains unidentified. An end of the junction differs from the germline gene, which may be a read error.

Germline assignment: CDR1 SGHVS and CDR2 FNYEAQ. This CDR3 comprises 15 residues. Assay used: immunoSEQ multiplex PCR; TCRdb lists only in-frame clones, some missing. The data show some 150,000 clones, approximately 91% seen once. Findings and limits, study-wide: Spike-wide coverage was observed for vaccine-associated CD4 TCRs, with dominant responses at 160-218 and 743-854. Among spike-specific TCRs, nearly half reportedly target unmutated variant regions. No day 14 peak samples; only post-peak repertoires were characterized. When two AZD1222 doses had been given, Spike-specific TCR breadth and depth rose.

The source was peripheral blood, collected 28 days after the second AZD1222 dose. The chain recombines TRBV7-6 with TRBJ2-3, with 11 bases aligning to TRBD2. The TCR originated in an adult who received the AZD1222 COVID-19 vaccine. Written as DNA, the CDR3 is TGTACCAGCAGCTTAGCGGGGGGGCCCACAGATACGCAGTATTTT. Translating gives CTSSLAGGPTDTQYF.